Following are 8 T cell receptor beta chains from one sample sequenced in a study of T-cell reconstitution after alpha-beta-depleted transplantation in children (dated by TCRdb to about 2016). What the treatment or condition label conveys for this sample: allogeneic hematopoietic cell transplantation with graft depleted of TCRalphabeta T cells and CD19 B cells. Library preparation used PCR. Sequenced on an Illumina HiSeq 2500. TCR library preparation used molecular barcoding, with unique molecular identifiers applied to normalize quantification of the TCRbeta repertoire. TCRdb itself trimmed the public reads at Q25 with fastp, ran MiXCR and retained productive beta chains. All rows with the same CDR3 protein become a single entry with the most common DNA and genes. The sample table holds some 350,000 distinct CDR3 sequences, of which around 15% were seen once. Just over 40% of the sample is taken by the ten largest.

The sample here was PBMCs, mostly from graft donor cells, taken 360 days after TCRalphabeta/CD19-depleted stem cell transplant. Source of these receptors: a male patient between 2 and 15 years old who had a stem cell transplant for acute lymphoblastic leukemia, so the T cells may come from the graft donor.

The chain joins TRBV7-6 to TRBJ2-7, with unresolved D. Germline V gene sequence: CDR1 SGHVS, CDR2 FNYEAQ. The length of the CDR3 is 12 residues. V was pared by 8 bases and J by 2 bases, with 10 bases between. This chain's CDR3 is CASATRAYEQYF. CDR3 bases: TGTGCCAGCGCCACCCGCGCCTACGAGCAGTACTTC.

This sequence joins TRBV5-1 and TRBJ2-1; 9 nucleotides match TRBD2. CDR3 length equals 15 residues. The V gene end was trimmed by 4 bases and the J gene end by 9 bases; junction bases not matched to a gene: 11. The germline CDR1 and CDR2 sequences are SGHRS and YFSETQ. CDR3 DNA sequence: TGCGCCAGCAGCCCGGTGGTAGCGGGAGAAATTGAGCAGTTCTTC. Encoded protein: CASSPVVAGEIEQFF.

At least ten counts were recorded for this clonotype. The chain employs TRBV5-1 and TRBJ2-7; D unresolved. CDR1 is SGHRS, CDR2 YFSETQ, per germline. Trimming shortened V by 1 base and J by 0 bases, and 14 bases separated the two germline ends. The CDR3 has 16 residues. As DNA, the CDR3 is TGCGCCAGCAGCTTGTTGCCGTCCGAAAGCTCCTACGAGCAGTACTTC. Protein: CASSLLPSESSYEQYF. The whole variable domain, remainder taken from reference TRBV5-1 and TRBJ2-7, is KAGVTQTPRYLIKTRGQQVTLSCSPISGHRSVSWYQQTPGQGLQFLFEYFSETQRNKGNFPGRFSGRQFSNSRSEMNVSTLELGDSALYLCASSLLPSESSYEQYFGPGTRLTVT.

This clonotype was picked up a small number of times. The rearrangement joins TRBV3-1 to TRBJ1-2; D is unclear. The CDR3 loop spans 13 amino acids. With 3 bases removed from V and 0 bases from J, the gap between germline ends came to 5 bases. CDR1 and CDR2 from the germline V gene are LGHDT and YNNKEL (reference sequence). As DNA, the CDR3 is TGTGCCAGCAGCCACACTTCTAACTATGGCTACACCTTC. Amino acids: CASSHTSNYGYTF.

The chain employs TRBV6-5 and TRBJ2-1; D may be TRBD1 (6 bases). The CDR3 runs to 15 residues. The V end lost 2 bases, the J end lost 2 bases, and 10 bases lay between the germline ends. Germline V CDR1 and CDR2: MNHEY, SVGAGI. The CDR3 protein is CASSYLGAAYNEQFF. CDR3 bases: TGTGCCAGCAGTTACCTGGGGGCTGCCTACAATGAGCAGTTCTTC.

This clonotype was seen only a few times. This chain connects TRBV4-3 to TRBJ2-1, with a possible D match to TRBD2 (5 bases). V was clipped by 0 bases and J by 6 bases, with 12 bases between them. CDR3 length equals 15 residues. From germline, CDR1 is LGHNA and CDR2 YSLEER. For the CDR3, the DNA is TGCGCCAGCAGCCAAGAAAGGAGGAGCGTCAATGAGCAGTTCTTC. Translation gives CASSQERRSVNEQFF.

This clonotype appeared a few times. The rearrangement uses TRBV28 and TRBJ2-4; no reliable D call. The V and J ends lost 6 bases and 4 bases respectively, with 16 bases between them. The CDR3 has 15 amino acids. Germline assignment: CDR1 MDHEN and CDR2 SYDVKM. The CDR3 sequence is CASSQNSNPKNIQYF. CDR3 nucleotide sequence: TGTGCCAGCAGCCAAAACTCAAACCCAAAAAACATTCAGTACTTC. The variable domain in full, completed from reference TRBV28 and TRBJ2-4, reads DVKVTQSSRYLVKRTGEKVFLECVQDMDHENMFWYRQDPGLGLRLIYFSYDVKMKEKGDIPEGYSVSREKKERFSLILESASTNQTSMYLCASSQNSNPKNIQYFGAGTRLSVL.

This clonotype occurred many times. This chain uses TRBV20-1 with TRBJ2-7; D unresolved. The CDR3 is 13 residues long. The ends were cut back, 6 bases at V and 2 bases at J, with 14 bases in the middle. CDR1 is DFQATT and CDR2 is SNEGSKA in the germline V gene (reference sequence). The CDR3 DNA reads TGCAGTGCAAGACTCTCCCCTACCTACGAGCAGTACTTC. It is translated as CSARLSPTYEQYF.